The 28 T cell receptor beta chains below were found in one sample sequenced in a study of blood T cells in healthy people across ages (dated by TCRdb to between 2015 and 2017). The library was prepared using 5' RACE. Sequencer: Illumina HiSeq 2500. The second PCR ran for roughly 7 to 11 cycles and used a J-beta primer mix along with a sample-barcoded 5' primer. The public reads were run again by TCRdb, first through fastp at Q25 and then through MiXCR, and only productive beta chains were kept. Entries that share a CDR3 protein sequence are merged under the most common genes and DNA. Here the sample has about 560,000 distinct CDR3 sequences; roughly a quarter occur a single time. About 3.3% of the sample lies in the top ten. The sample was also reused in another study, on T cells of mothers and their children.

The sequencing sample was made of blood. The receptors stem from a boy aged 2 to 10 in good health.

The J gene is TRBJ2-5, the V gene TRBV20-1, with D hard to call. The CDR3 length is 14 residues. The germline V gene has CDR1 DFQATT and CDR2 SNEGSKA (reference sequence). The V end was cut by 6 bases, the J end by 3 bases, with 17 bases between. The CDR3 here is CSAPPAGTKETQYF. The CDR3, as DNA: TGCAGTGCCCCTCCCGCAGGAACGAAAGAGACCCAGTACTTC.

The rearrangement links TRBV7-2 to TRBJ1-1; D not resolved. V was clipped by 1 base and J by 0 bases, with 12 bases between them. Germline V gives CDR1 SGHTA, CDR2 FQGNSA. This CDR3 is built from 16 residues. CDR3 region: CASSLGVGRMNTEAFF. For the CDR3, the DNA is TGTGCCAGCAGCTTAGGAGTGGGGAGGATGAACACTGAAGCTTTCTTT.

The chain is built from TRBV20-1 and TRBJ2-5, with TRBD2 matching 12 bases. V shed 6 bases, J shed 5 bases, and the junction held 7 bases outside the gene matches. This CDR3 contains 14 residues. Germline V gene data show CDR1 as DFQATT and CDR2 as SNEGSKA (reference sequence). CDR3 loop: CSASTSGRVETQYF. CDR3 nucleotides: TGCAGTGCATCGACTAGCGGGAGAGTGGAGACCCAGTACTTC.

This clonotype was found a few times. V usage is TRBV10-3 and J usage is TRBJ2-1; TRBD2 matches 7 bases. This CDR3 is 18 amino acids long. Germline-derived CDR1 and CDR2 are ENHRY and SYGVKD. Trimming removed 4 bases from V and 0 bases from J; junction bases left unmatched: 12. CDR3 in amino acids: CAISGSVGRGSSYNEQFF. CDR3 nucleotide sequence: TGTGCCATCAGTGGTTCGGTCGGGCGGGGGAGCTCCTACAATGAGCAGTTCTTC.

The rearrangement joins TRBV7-9 to TRBJ2-3; D may be TRBD1 or TRBD2 (5 bases each). Trimming pared 3 bases from V and 2 bases from J, leaving 15 bases between. This CDR3 comprises 16 residues. CDR1 is SEHNR and CDR2 is FQNEAQ in the germline V gene (reference sequence). The CDR3 DNA reads TGTGCCAGCAGCTTCATCAAGTGGGGGAACACAGATACGCAGTATTTT. Translating gives CASSFIKWGNTDTQYF. The variable domain in full, completed from reference TRBV7-9 and TRBJ2-3, reads DTGVSQNPRHKITKRGQNVTFRCDPISEHNRLYWYRQTLGQGPEFLTYFQNEAQLEKSRLLSDRFSAERPKGSFSTLEIQRTEQGDSAMYLCASSFIKWGNTDTQYFGPGTRLTVL.

There are a few counts of this clonotype. The V and J genes are TRBV12-3 or TRBV12-4 and TRBJ1-2; 8 positions agree with TRBD1. The CDR3 is 14 amino acids. Trimming cost V 1 base and J 8 bases; bases outside gene matches: 6. DNA for the CDR3: TGTGCCAGCAGTTTAGGACAGGGGCTCGTCGGCTACACCTTC. Translated: CASSLGQGLVGYTF.

This clonotype has only a few counts. The chain has TRBV4-1 and TRBJ1-5, with 8 bases identical to TRBD1. J lost 4 bases, V lost 1 base, and 6 bases had no gene match. CDR1 is MGHRA, CDR2 YSYEKL, per germline. This CDR3 spans 16 amino acids. The CDR3 DNA reads TGCGCCAGCAGCCAAGTGGGGACAGGAAGAAATCAGCCCCAGCATTTT. This gives the protein CASSQVGTGRNQPQHF.

The chain recombines TRBV6-5 with TRBJ2-3; 13 positions match TRBD2. The germline CDR1 and CDR2 sequences are MNHEY and SVGAGI. V was pared by 2 bases and J by 4 bases, with 6 bases of the junction left unmatched. CDR3 size: 17 residues. CDR3 sequence reads: CASSYALTSGGSDTQYF. In DNA form, the CDR3 reads TGTGCCAGCAGTTACGCATTGACTAGCGGGGGGTCAGATACGCAGTATTTT.

The CDR3 loop is CASSQDLRGAGGYKQETQYF. CDR3 sequence (DNA): TGTGCCAGCAGCCAAGATCTTCGTGGAGCGGGGGGTTACAAACAAGAGACCCAGTACTTC. This chain joins TRBV4-2 and TRBJ2-5; 9 bases agree with TRBD2. The CDR3 is 20 amino acids. V was clipped by 0 bases and J by 2 bases; unmatched bases: 16. Germline V gene data show CDR1 as LGHNA and CDR2 as YNFKEQ.

This clonotype was counted only a few times. The chain combines TRBV27 with TRBJ1-1, with D unclear. V dropped 0 bases and J dropped 0 bases, with 8 bases sitting between them. The CDR3 totals 15 residues. Germline V gene data show CDR1 as MNHEY and CDR2 as SMNVEV (reference sequence). In DNA form, the CDR3 reads TGTGCCAGCAGTTTATCAGGGTTGGTGAACACTGAAGCTTTCTTT. Translation: CASSLSGLVNTEAFF.

This clonotype came up a few times. The V and J genes are TRBV6-6 and TRBJ2-4; 7 positions match TRBD1. The CDR3 extends over 15 amino acids. Trimming cost V 0 bases and J 5 bases; bases outside gene matches: 4. Germline V gene lookup returns CDR1 MNHNY and CDR2 SVGAGI (reference sequence). Here the CDR3 DNA reads TGTGCCAGCAGTTACTCGAGGGACAGCCAAAACATTCAGTACTTC. Its protein is CASSYSRDSQNIQYF.

The genes are TRBV20-1 and TRBJ2-3; 7 bases are shared with TRBD2. The CDR3 runs 15 residues. After removal of 0 bases from V and 1 base from J, the junction contained 4 bases not matched to a gene. CDR1 DFQATT and CDR2 SNEGSKA come from the germline V gene (reference sequence). DNA of the CDR3: TGCAGTGCTAGAGATCGCCTAGCGGGCACAGATACGCAGTATTTT. Translating it yields CSARDRLAGTDTQYF.

The CDR3 protein is CASRGRRARSFYNSPLHF. Written as DNA, the CDR3 is TGTGCCAGCAGGGGACGAAGGGCCAGGTCTTTTTACAATTCACCCCTCCACTTT. The rearrangement joins TRBV6-1 to TRBJ1-6, with D possibly being TRBD1 (5 bases). Germline V gene sequence: CDR1 MNHNS, CDR2 SASEGT. This CDR3 has 18 residues. Trimming pared 6 bases from V and 7 bases from J, leaving 25 bases between.

The J gene is TRBJ2-5, the V gene TRBV10-2; TRBD2 agrees at 12 bases. The CDR3 extends over 15 amino acids. The V segment lost 3 bases and the J segment 9 bases; nucleotides outside the gene matches: 8. The germline V gene encodes CDR1 WSHSY and CDR2 SAAADI. The CDR3 nucleotides are TGCGCCAGCAGTGACCTAGCGGGGGGGGCAGGGGCCCAGTACTTC. Protein: CASSDLAGGAGAQYF.

This clonotype was counted between two and nine times. The gene calls are TRBV6-2 or TRBV6-3 and TRBJ2-7, with 8 bases that match TRBD1. J lost 0 bases, V lost 9 bases, and 7 bases had no gene match. CDR3 length: 14 residues. Germline CDR1 and CDR2: MNHEY and SVGEGT. The CDR3 sequence: CARPHRGSSYEQYF. The CDR3 region has the DNA TGTGCCAGACCCCACAGGGGGTCCTCCTACGAGCAGTACTTC.

The chain has TRBV7-6 and TRBJ1-3; D is ambiguous. Germline assignment: CDR1 SGHVS and CDR2 FNYEAQ. Trimming shortened V by 0 bases and J by 6 bases, and 6 bases separated the two germline ends. This CDR3 contains 13 residues. CDR3 sequence (DNA): TGTGCCAGCAGCTTAGCTTTTCCAAACACCATATATTTT. Translating it yields CASSLAFPNTIYF. Based on the CDR3 plus reference TRBV7-6 and TRBJ1-3, the full variable domain is GAGVSQSPRYKVTKRGQDVALRCDPISGHVSLYWYRQALGQGPEFLTYFNYEAQQDKSGLPNDRFSAERPEGSISTLTIQRTEQRDSAMYRCASSLAFPNTIYFGEGSWLTVV.

The chain is built from TRBV6-5 and TRBJ1-2; 7 nucleotides align to TRBD1. The CDR3 sequence is 16 residues long. Per the germline V gene, CDR1 is MNHEY and CDR2 is SVGAGI. J lost 5 bases, V lost 2 bases, and 11 bases had no gene match. The CDR3 DNA reads TGTGCCAGCAGTTACCGGCAAGGGGGCATTTGGTATGGCTACACCTTC. Translation gives CASSYRQGGIWYGYTF.

This clonotype came up many times. The chain carries TRBV9 and TRBJ1-3; D gene unclear. This CDR3 contains 15 residues. The V end lost 2 bases, the J end lost 0 bases, and 9 bases lay between the germline ends. CDR1 SGDLS and CDR2 YYNGEE come from the germline V gene. Written as DNA, the CDR3 is TGTGCCAGCAGCGTTTTTGAAGCCTCTGGAAACACCATATATTTT. Its translation: CASSVFEASGNTIYF. Full variable domain (outside the CDR3, taken from reference TRBV9 and TRBJ1-3): DSGVTQTPKHLITATGQRVTLRCSPRSGDLSVYWYQQSLDQGLQFLIQYYNGEERAKGNILERFSAQQFPDLHSELNLSSLELGDSALYFCASSVFEASGNTIYFGEGSWLTVV.

The V gene is TRBV12-3 or TRBV12-4, the J gene TRBJ1-2; possible D gene TRBD1, 5 bases. The CDR3 is 12 amino acids. Trimming took off 2 bases at V and 8 bases at J, with 9 bases between the two ends. In DNA form, the CDR3 reads TGTGCCAGCAGTTTAAATGGGGCCGGCTACACCTTC. It codes for CASSLNGAGYTF.

This clonotype was detected once. This chain joins TRBV27 and TRBJ1-2; a weak D match, TRBD1 (5 bases). The CDR3 is 14 amino acids. The V end was cut by 4 bases, the J end by 7 bases, with 16 bases between. Per germline, CDR1 MNHEY and CDR2 SMNVEV (reference sequence). The CDR3 region has the DNA TGTGCCAGCAGTTCAAACAGGAGGGGCATTGGCTACACCTTC. As protein: CASSSNRRGIGYTF.

This clonotype has a handful of counts. This chain uses TRBV4-2 with TRBJ1-5, with D maybe TRBD1 (6 bases). Germline V lookup: CDR1 LGHNA, CDR2 YNFKEQ. V lost 0 bases to trimming and J lost 2 bases, with 11 bases between them. There are 16 residues in the CDR3. CDR3 bases: TGTGCCAGCAGCCAAGATCAGGCAGGGGGCAATCAGCCCCAGCATTTT. Translation: CASSQDQAGGNQPQHF.

The chain carries TRBV7-9 and TRBJ2-6; D gene unclear. Germline loops: CDR1 SEHNR, CDR2 FQNEAQ (reference sequence). The CDR3 is 19 amino acids. Between the trimmed V and J ends, which lost 2 bases and 0 bases, there was a span of 17 bases. The CDR3 coding sequence is TGTGCCAGCAGCTTAAGGCTTAGCCTACCCCTCTCTGGGGCCAACGTCCTGACTTTC. The encoded protein is CASSLRLSLPLSGANVLTF.

J is TRBJ2-2 and V is TRBV6-2 or TRBV6-3, with 14 nucleotides matching TRBD2. Per the germline V gene, CDR1 is MNHEY and CDR2 is SVGEGT. The CDR3 is 16 amino acids. V shed 4 bases, J shed 7 bases, and the junction held 5 bases outside the gene matches. The DNA for the CDR3 is TGTGCCAGCAGTTTGGGACTAGCGGGAGACATCGGGGAGCTGTTTTTT. It is translated as CASSLGLAGDIGELFF.

The chain couples TRBV11-2 to TRBJ2-6; 8 bases match TRBD1. The J segment lost 0 bases and the V segment lost 5 bases, leaving 6 bases of the junction unmatched. Germline V gene data show CDR1 as SGHAT and CDR2 as FQNNGV. This CDR3 spans 17 amino acids. The CDR3 bases are TGTGCCAGCAGCCCAGGACAGGGTAACTCTGGGGCCAACGTCCTGACTTTC. It encodes CASSPGQGNSGANVLTF. Using reference TRBV11-2 and TRBJ2-6 for the parts outside the CDR3, the full variable domain is EAGVAQSPRYKIIEKRQSVAFWCNPISGHATLYWYQQILGQGPKLLIQFQNNGVVDDSQLPKDRFSAERLKGVDSTLKIQPAKLEDSAVYLCASSPGQGNSGANVLTFGAGSRLTVL.

The V gene is TRBV29-1, the J gene TRBJ1-2, with 9 bases lining up with TRBD1. The CDR3 sequence is 13 residues long. J was trimmed by 8 bases and V by 6 bases; bases with no gene match: 10. Germline-derived CDR1 and CDR2 are SQVTM and ANQGSEA. CDR3 in DNA: TGCAGCGTCCTAACAGGGGGCTCGAGAGGCTACACCTTC. It encodes CSVLTGGSRGYTF.

This clonotype has only a few counts. At one end the junction does not follow the germline gene, possibly because of a read error. The chain recombines TRBV6-2 or TRBV6-3 with TRBJ2-2; D gene unclear. This CDR3 has 12 amino acids. From germline, CDR1 is MNHEY and CDR2 SVGEGT. The CDR3 is CASSNSIGELFF. DNA of the CDR3: TGTGCCAGCAGTAACTCCATCGGGGAGCTGTTTTTT.

This clonotype has a handful of counts. The chain carries TRBV7-2 and TRBJ1-1; no definite D call. V gave up 1 base and J gave up 4 bases, with 7 bases separating them. The CDR3 is 13 amino acids. Per the germline V gene, CDR1 is SGHTA and CDR2 is FQGNSA. CDR3 amino acids: CASSLGSATEAFF. The CDR3 DNA sequence: TGTGCCAGCAGCTTAGGGTCAGCCACTGAAGCTTTCTTT.

V usage is TRBV7-2 and J usage is TRBJ1-1; D perhaps matches TRBD1 (5 bases). V lost 2 bases, J lost 11 bases, and 24 bases lay in between. The CDR3 sequence is 16 residues long. Germline V lookup: CDR1 SGHTA, CDR2 FQGNSA. The chain's CDR3 is CASSLMGGQVVVPAFF. CDR3 DNA: TGTGCCAGCAGCTTAATGGGGGGTCAGGTCGTGGTTCCGGCTTTCTTT.